This TCR beta chain was captured by sequencing in a study of blood T cell repertoires in COVID-19. About the research overall: T cells, B-cell-depleted T cells, or PBMCs supplied cDNA or gDNA.

Participants were aged 18 to 89 years from 20 to 30 US areas. Germline assignment: CDR1 WSHSY and CDR2 SAAADI. CDR3 size: 14 residues. V was pared by 6 bases and J by 1 base, with 0 bases of the junction left unmatched. The data were produced by immunoSEQ multiplex PCR, yet TCRdb's version contains in-frame clones alone and is incomplete. The repertoire holds just over 300,000 clones, with 86% as singletons. The chain has TRBV10-2 and TRBJ1-1; TRBD1 aligns across 12 bases. The receptor was derived from a man younger than 45 who had recovered from COVID-19. The source material was PBMCs or T cells enriched from blood (not recorded which). CDR3 loop: CASRGQGANTEAFF. As DNA, the CDR3 is TGCGCCAGCAGGGGACAGGGGGCGAACACTGAAGCTTTCTTT.